A selection of T cell receptor beta chains follows, all from one sample in a study of technical replicates of blood from a handful of donors. Here immunoSEQ multiplex PCR was the method, and the copy in TCRdb shows in-frame clones only, minus some. Of tens of thousands of clones listed, roughly 98% are singletons. The sequenced sample was T cells isolated from PBMCs. The source is a human donor in good health. The CDR3 runs from the conserved cysteine through the conserved F or W. Each record gives: J gene, clone size, CDR3 length, D gene, V gene, CDR3 DNA, CDR3 protein. A D gene is named only where the DNA matches it firmly. Expanded clones are given a class, and other clones once, few, many or no size at all.

J: TRBJ2-5; size: -; length: 16; D: TRBD2; V: TRBV9; DNA: TGTGCCAGCAGCGTAGCTAATAGCGGGGGGTTGGAGACCCAGTACTTC; CDR3: CASSVANSGGLETQYF
J: TRBJ2-5; size: -; length: 14; D: -; V: TRBV6-1; DNA: TGTGCCAGCAGTGATTCGGCAGGGGCAGAGACCCAGTACTTC; CDR3: CASSDSAGAETQYF
J: TRBJ2-7; size: -; length: 15; D: TRBD2; V: TRBV19; DNA: TGTGCCAGTAGGCCGGGACTAGCGGATTCCTACGAGCAGTACTTC; CDR3: CASRPGLADSYEQYF
J: TRBJ2-7; size: -; length: 15; D: TRBD2; V: TRBV7-8; DNA: TGTGCCAGCAGCTTAGGACTAGCGGGATACTACGAGCAGTACTTC; CDR3: CASSLGLAGYYEQYF
J: TRBJ2-6; size: -; length: 17; D: -; V: TRBV11-2; DNA: TGTGCCAGCAGAGGGGTTAAGGGACTCTCTGGGGCCAACGTCCTGACTTTC; CDR3: CASRGVKGLSGANVLTF
J: TRBJ2-2; size: -; length: 15; D: -; V: TRBV19; DNA: TGTGCCAGTAGTAAAACCGACTCCGCGCTCGGGGAGCTGTTTTTT; CDR3: CASSKTDSALGELFF
J: TRBJ1-5; size: -; length: 14; D: -; V: TRBV29-1; DNA: TGCAGCGCCTCTGGCTGGGGGCAGGATCAGCCCCAGCATTTT; CDR3: CSASGWGQDQPQHF
J: TRBJ1-2; size: -; length: 16; D: TRBD1; V: TRBV19; DNA: TGTGCCAGTAGTATAGAGGTATTCGAGGGGGCGCAGGGCTACACCTTC; CDR3: CASSIEVFEGAQGYTF
J: TRBJ2-2; size: -; length: 16; D: TRBD1; V: TRBV30; DNA: TGTGCCTGGACCGCCCGAGACAGGGATTACACCGGGGAGCTGTTTTTT; CDR3: CAWTARDRDYTGELFF
J: TRBJ1-1; size: -; length: 13; D: TRBD1; V: TRBV19; DNA: TGTGCCAGTAGTATGAGCCGGGACAGTGAAGCTTTCTTT; CDR3: CASSMSRDSEAFF
J: TRBJ2-5; size: once; length: 15; D: TRBD2; V: TRBV5-6; DNA: TGTGCCAGCAGCTTCATAGTAGCGGGCCAAGAGACCCAGTACTTC; CDR3: CASSFIVAGQETQYF
J: TRBJ1-4; size: -; length: 15; D: -; V: TRBV5-1; DNA: TGCGCCAGCAGCTTGGGGCGGGCAACTAATGAAAAACTGTTTTTT; CDR3: CASSLGRATNEKLFF
J: TRBJ2-7; size: -; length: 14; D: -; V: TRBV19; DNA: TGTGCCAGTAGTATCGTAGAATCCTCCTACGAGCAGTACTTC; CDR3: CASSIVESSYEQYF
J: TRBJ2-7; size: -; length: 14; D: -; V: TRBV7-9; DNA: TGTGCCAGCAGCCCAACAGGGTTTTCGAAGGAGCAGTACTTC; CDR3: CASSPTGFSKEQYF
J: TRBJ2-3; size: -; length: 16; D: TRBD2; V: TRBV5-5; DNA: TGTGCCAGCAGCCAAGGACTAGCGGGGGGAGGAGATACGCAGTATTTT; CDR3: CASSQGLAGGGDTQYF
J: TRBJ2-6; size: -; length: 16; D: -; V: TRBV25-1; DNA: TGTGCCAGCAGTGATACGGGACACTCTGGGGCCAACGTCCTGACTTTC; CDR3: CASSDTGHSGANVLTF
J: TRBJ1-5; size: -; length: 14; D: -; V: TRBV29-1; DNA: TGCAGCGTTGTTCTGGGGGCAGGCAATCAGCCCCAGCATTTT; CDR3: CSVVLGAGNQPQHF
J: TRBJ1-6; size: -; length: 16; D: -; V: TRBV15; DNA: TGTGCCACCAGCAGAGATAGGGGACAATATAATTCACCCCTCCACTTT; CDR3: CATSRDRGQYNSPLHF
J: TRBJ2-7; size: -; length: 15; D: -; V: TRBV6-6; DNA: TGTGCCAGCACCCCAGAGGGCGGGTTCTCCTACGAGCAGTACTTC; CDR3: CASTPEGGFSYEQYF
J: TRBJ1-2; size: -; length: 14; D: -; V: TRBV28; DNA: TGTGCCAGCTCGGTTCAGGGGCCTTACTATGGCTACACCTTC; CDR3: CASSVQGPYYGYTF
J: TRBJ2-3; size: -; length: 16; D: TRBD1; V: TRBV11-3; DNA: TGTGCCAGCAGCTTAGGGCCGGGACAGTCAACAGATACGCAGTATTTT; CDR3: CASSLGPGQSTDTQYF
J: TRBJ1-2; size: -; length: 17; D: TRBD1; V: TRBV4-1; DNA: TGCGCCAGCAGCCAAGTGGGGTTCGGGACAGGGTTGAATGGCTACACCTTC; CDR3: CASSQVGFGTGLNGYTF
J: TRBJ2-1; size: -; length: 16; D: -; V: TRBV5-1; DNA: TGCGCCAGCAGCTCGGAGGACTTTTACTCCTACAATGAGCAGTTCTTC; CDR3: CASSSEDFYSYNEQFF
J: TRBJ2-3; size: once; length: 14; D: -; V: TRBV2; DNA: TGTGCCAGCAGTGTCGGGGGAGGCACAGATACGCAGTATTTT; CDR3: CASSVGGGTDTQYF
J: TRBJ2-3; size: -; length: 17; D: TRBD2; V: TRBV4-1; DNA: TGCGCCAGCAGCCAAACGTATGCCGGGACTACTAGAGATACGCAGTATTTT; CDR3: CASSQTYAGTTRDTQYF
J: TRBJ2-1; size: -; length: 19; D: TRBD2; V: TRBV28; DNA: TGTGCCAGCAGTTTTTTAGGACTAGCGGGAATGGTTATCTACAATGAGCAGTTCTTC; CDR3: CASSFLGLAGMVIYNEQFF
J: TRBJ1-2; size: -; length: 16; D: -; V: TRBV6-6; DNA: TGTGCCAGCAGTTACCATACCTCCGGGACAAGACATGGCTACACCTTC; CDR3: CASSYHTSGTRHGYTF
J: TRBJ2-7; size: -; length: 16; D: -; V: TRBV13; DNA: TGTGCCAGCAGCTTAGGCGGGTTGGGGGCGCCGGTCGAGCAGTACTTC; CDR3: CASSLGGLGAPVEQYF
J: TRBJ2-7; size: -; length: 13; D: TRBD1; V: TRBV5-4; DNA: TGTGCCAGCAGCTCCGGGACAGCCTACGAGCAGTACTTC; CDR3: CASSSGTAYEQYF
J: TRBJ1-4; size: -; length: 14; D: -; V: TRBV5-1; DNA: TGCGCCAGCAGCTTGTTGGGGGGGGATGAAAAACTGTTTTTT; CDR3: CASSLLGGDEKLFF
J: TRBJ2-7; size: once; length: 14; D: TRBD2; V: TRBV19; DNA: TGTGCCAGTAGTTTAGCGGGAGGCACCTACGAGCAGTACTTC; CDR3: CASSLAGGTYEQYF
J: TRBJ2-2; size: -; length: 15; D: TRBD1; V: TRBV27; DNA: TGTGCCAGCAGTTTGGGGACAGATCCCACCGGGGAGCTGTTTTTT; CDR3: CASSLGTDPTGELFF
J: TRBJ2-2; size: -; length: 14; D: -; V: TRBV12-2; DNA: TGTGCAAGTCGCTTTATCTCGAACACCGGGGAGCTGTTTTTT; CDR3: CASRFISNTGELFF
J: TRBJ1-1; size: -; length: 14; D: -; V: TRBV5-1; DNA: TGCGCCAGCAGCCTACGACCCAGGGAATTGAAAGCTTTCTTT; CDR3: CASSLRPRELKAFF
J: TRBJ2-4; size: -; length: 15; D: TRBD2; V: TRBV5-4; DNA: TGTGCCAGCAGCTTCGGGGGGGGCGCCAAAAACATTCAGTACTTC; CDR3: CASSFGGGAKNIQYF
J: TRBJ1-2; size: -; length: 17; D: -; V: TRBV19; DNA: TGTGCCAGTAGTGGTCCGGACAGACCAACTTTAAACTATGGCTACACCTTC; CDR3: CASSGPDRPTLNYGYTF
J: TRBJ2-2; size: -; length: 14; D: -; V: TRBV11-3; DNA: TGTGCCAGCAGCTCCGCGGGAAATACCGGGGAGCTGTTTTTT; CDR3: CASSSAGNTGELFF
J: TRBJ1-4; size: -; length: 12; D: -; V: TRBV6-6; DNA: TGTGCCAGCAGTTCCCAGTGGGAAAAACTGTTTTTT; CDR3: CASSSQWEKLFF
J: TRBJ2-3; size: -; length: 15; D: TRBD2; V: TRBV14; DNA: TGTGCCAGCAGCCAACTCGGGGGGGGCACAGATACGCAGTATTTT; CDR3: CASSQLGGGTDTQYF
J: TRBJ2-2; size: -; length: 16; D: -; V: TRBV28; DNA: TGTGCCAGCAGTTTTTATCTGACGGGAGCGGCCGGGGAGCTGTTTTTT; CDR3: CASSFYLTGAAGELFF
J: TRBJ1-5; size: -; length: 15; D: TRBD1; V: TRBV19; DNA: TGTGCCAGTAGTGAAATGGGACAGGGCAATCAGCCCCAGCATTTT; CDR3: CASSEMGQGNQPQHF
J: TRBJ2-2; size: -; length: 14; D: -; V: TRBV10-1; DNA: TGCGCCAGCAGTGAAACAGCGAACACCGGGGAGCTGTTTTTT; CDR3: CASSETANTGELFF
J: TRBJ2-3; size: -; length: 15; D: -; V: TRBV10-1; DNA: TGCGCCAGCAGTGCACAGGGTTCTAGCACAGATACGCAGTATTTT; CDR3: CASSAQGSSTDTQYF
J: TRBJ2-6; size: -; length: 14; D: -; V: TRBV29-1; DNA: TGCAGCGTTGAGCGGAGCTCTGGGGCCAACGTCCTGACTTTC; CDR3: CSVERSSGANVLTF
J: TRBJ2-3; size: -; length: 19; D: TRBD2; V: TRBV28; DNA: TGTGCCAGCACCGATTTTAGAGCTAGCGGGAAGTCTAGCACAGATACGCAGTATTTT; CDR3: CASTDFRASGKSSTDTQYF
J: TRBJ2-5; size: few; length: 12; D: -; V: TRBV30; DNA: TGTGCCTGGAGTGTTAACCAAGAGACCCAGTACTTC; CDR3: CAWSVNQETQYF
J: TRBJ2-7; size: -; length: 13; D: -; V: TRBV21-1; DNA: TGTGCCAGCAGCGAACAGGGCTTACGCGAGCAGTACTTC; CDR3: CASSEQGLREQYF
J: TRBJ2-3; size: -; length: 16; D: TRBD2; V: TRBV5-4; DNA: TGTGCCAGCAGCCTCGGGACTAGCGGAAGCACAGATACGCAGTATTTT; CDR3: CASSLGTSGSTDTQYF
J: TRBJ2-1; size: -; length: 13; D: -; V: TRBV7-9; DNA: TGTGCCAGCAGCTTAGTGGGGGGACTCTTTCCGTTCTTC; CDR3: CASSLVGGLFPFF
J: TRBJ2-1; size: -; length: 17; D: -; V: TRBV7-9; DNA: TGTGCCAGCAGCCCCCGACTTTCCGTACAGGACTACAATGAGCAGTTCTTC; CDR3: CASSPRLSVQDYNEQFF
J: TRBJ2-5; size: -; length: 18; D: TRBD1; V: TRBV7-8; DNA: TGTGCCAGCAGCCCCACTCGAACCGGGACAGGGGCCGTCGAGACCCAGTACTTC; CDR3: CASSPTRTGTGAVETQYF
J: TRBJ1-1; size: -; length: 14; D: TRBD1; V: TRBV7-9; DNA: TGTGCCAGCAGCTCTATTCAGGGGGCTGCTGAAGCTTTCTTT; CDR3: CASSSIQGAAEAFF
J: TRBJ2-3; size: -; length: 13; D: -; V: TRBV27; DNA: TGTGCCAGCAGTTCTACTATAACAGATACGCAGTATTTT; CDR3: CASSSTITDTQYF
J: TRBJ2-3; size: -; length: 15; D: TRBD2; V: TRBV11-2; DNA: TGTGCCAGCAGCTTAGATTGGGCTAGCGGGGATACGCAGTATTTT; CDR3: CASSLDWASGDTQYF
J: TRBJ2-7; size: -; length: 15; D: -; V: TRBV10-1; DNA: TGCGCCAGCAGTGTAAGGACTAATCGAGGGTACGAGCAGTACTTC; CDR3: CASSVRTNRGYEQYF
J: TRBJ1-4; size: -; length: 14; D: -; V: TRBV4-1; DNA: TGCGCCAGCACCCCCGACCGGTCGGGTGAAAAACTGTTTTTT; CDR3: CASTPDRSGEKLFF
J: TRBJ2-1; size: -; length: 13; D: -; V: TRBV4-1; DNA: TGCGCCAGCAGCCAACTCGAGGAAGTTGAGCAGTTCTTC; CDR3: CASSQLEEVEQFF
J: TRBJ1-6; size: -; length: 15; D: -; V: TRBV4-1; DNA: TGCGCCAGCAGCCAACCGGGGGACGATAGTTCACCCCTCCACTTT; CDR3: CASSQPGDDSSPLHF
J: TRBJ1-2; size: -; length: 14; D: -; V: TRBV28; DNA: TGTGCCAGCAGTCTGGACGGCGGGTCCGTGGGCTACACCTTC; CDR3: CASSLDGGSVGYTF
J: TRBJ1-1; size: once; length: 13; D: -; V: TRBV2; DNA: TGTGCCAGCGAGGAGACGGTAAACACTGAAGCTTTCTTT; CDR3: CASEETVNTEAFF